A selection of T cell receptor beta chains follows, all from one sample in a study of T cell changes during pregnancy in multiple sclerosis. Produced via immunoSEQ multiplex PCR; TCRdb's table is partial and in-frame only. The profile shows tens of thousands of clones, around 92% of them singletons. The material sequenced was CD4+ T cells from peripheral blood mononuclear cells, taken in the third trimester of pregnancy. All receptors derive from a female donor with multiple sclerosis, enrolled in a pregnancy study. The CDR3 runs from the conserved cysteine through the conserved F or W. D genes are given only for firm matches. A row's size may be missing; if present it is once, few, many or a size class.

J gene	V gene	D gene	clone size	CDR3 length	CDR3 DNA	CDR3 protein
TRBJ2-7	TRBV14	TRBD1	NA	17	TGTGCCAGCAGCCCACGCGTCCAGACAGGGAGTACCTACGAGCAGTACTTC	CASSPRVQTGSTYEQYF
TRBJ1-2	TRBV30	NA	NA	12	TGTGCCTGGAGAGGACTTCGGTATGGCTACACCTTC	CAWRGLRYGYTF
TRBJ2-5	TRBV30	TRBD2	once	18	TGTGCCTGGAGCAAGGGACTAGCGGGAGTGTCAACACAAGAGACCCAGTACTTC	CAWSKGLAGVSTQETQYF
TRBJ2-1	TRBV4-3	TRBD2	NA	18	TGCGCCAGCAGCCAAGTTCCCCCCGGGACTAGACCTCTGGGCGAGCAGTTCTTC	CASSQVPPGTRPLGEQFF
TRBJ2-2	TRBV29-1	TRBD2	NA	14	TGCAGCGTTGATGGACTAGGGAACACCGGGGAGCTGTTTTTT	CSVDGLGNTGELFF
TRBJ1-2	TRBV11-1	TRBD1	NA	14	TGTGCCAGCAGCAGGACAGGGGGCGACTATGGCTACACCTTC	CASSRTGGDYGYTF
TRBJ2-1	TRBV7-9	NA	NA	13	TGTGCCAGCAGCTTAGGGGAGTACAATGAGCAGTTCTTC	CASSLGEYNEQFF
TRBJ2-2	TRBV2	TRBD2	few	14	TGTGCCAGGGGACTAGCGGGAAACACCGGGGAGCTGTTTTTT	CARGLAGNTGELFF
TRBJ1-3	TRBV30	NA	NA	15	TGTGCCTGGAGGGGGTGGGGGAGGGCTGGAAACACCATATATTTT	CAWRGWGRAGNTIYF
TRBJ1-2	TRBV27	NA	NA	13	TGTGCCAGCAGCGCGGCGCTGAGTCATGGCTACACCTTC	CASSAALSHGYTF
TRBJ1-3	TRBV5-1	TRBD1	NA	15	TGCGCCAGCAGCGGGACAGGAATGGACGGAAACACCATATATTTT	CASSGTGMDGNTIYF
TRBJ2-1	TRBV6-1	TRBD2	once	14	TGTGCCAGCAGTGAAGCGGGGGGGGTCGGTGAGCAGTTCTTC	CASSEAGGVGEQFF
TRBJ2-7	TRBV7-2	TRBD2	NA	16	TGTGCCAGCAGCTTATTTACGGCGGGAGGCTCCTACGAGCAGTACTTC	CASSLFTAGGSYEQYF
TRBJ2-1	TRBV7-6	TRBD1	NA	15	TGTGCCAGCAGCCCCAGACAGGGGTCCTACAATGAGCAGTTCTTC	CASSPRQGSYNEQFF
TRBJ1-2	TRBV7-2	NA	NA	11	TGTGCCAGCATCTACGCGGGACGTCAAGCCTTC	CASIYAGRQAF
TRBJ2-1	TRBV27	TRBD2	NA	15	TGTGCCAGCAGGTTTAGGTCGGGAGGGCCGGATGAGCAGTTCTTC	CASRFRSGGPDEQFF
TRBJ1-2	TRBV2	NA	NA	16	TGTGCCAGCAGTGTTGAAATGTGGGGAGGGGCCAAAGGCTACACCTTC	CASSVEMWGGAKGYTF
TRBJ2-1	TRBV18	TRBD1	NA	13	TGTGCCAGCAGGAGGACAGGGCGCAATGAGCAGTTCTTC	CASRRTGRNEQFF
TRBJ2-3	TRBV28	TRBD2	NA	13	TGTGCCAGCAGGGCGGGAGGGGGGTATGCGCAGTATTTT	CASRAGGGYAQYF
TRBJ2-7	TRBV28	TRBD2	NA	14	TGTGCCAGCAGTTACCTAGCGGGAGGGTTCGAGCAGTACTTC	CASSYLAGGFEQYF